This is a list of T cell receptor beta chains from one sample in a study of T cells in Graves' hyperthyroidism and ophthalmopathy. TCRdb reanalysed the multiplex PCR reads using MiXCR and keeps one entry per CDR3 protein. The table records 640,000 or so distinct CDR3 sequences, roughly 14% of them present only once. The sequenced material came from blood. The source of these receptors is a middle-aged woman with Graves' ophthalmopathy. CDR3s include the opening cysteine and the closing phenylalanine or tryptophan. Each record gives: D gene, J gene, V gene, clone size, CDR3 protein, CDR3 DNA. D genes are given only for firm matches. Some rows mark clone size as missing; the rest say once, few, many or name a class of expanded clone.

.	TRBJ2-5	TRBV12-3/TRBV12-4	few	CASTWTAQETQYF	TGTGCCAGCACCTGGACTGCACAAGAGACCCAGTACTTC
.	TRBJ2-5	TRBV27	many	CASSYPPGAGKGETQYF	TGTGCCAGCAGTTACCCCCCGGGGGCGGGAAAGGGGGAGACCCAGTACTTC
TRBD2	TRBJ2-7	TRBV12-3/TRBV12-4	.	CASSREGDEQYF	TGTGCCAGCAGCCGGGAGGGGGACGAGCAGTACTTC
.	TRBJ1-5	TRBV7-8	many	CASSSGPGTNQPQHF	TGTGCCAGCAGCTCAGGGCCCGGAACAAATCAGCCCCAGCATTTT
.	TRBJ2-7	TRBV3-1	.	CASSQADSFTEQYF	TGTGCCAGCAGCCAAGCCGACAGCTTTACGGAGCAGTACTTC
.	TRBJ1-1	TRBV30	.	CAWTGMNTEAFF	TGTGCCTGGACAGGGATGAACACTGAAGCCTTCTTT
.	TRBJ2-7	TRBV11-1	many	CASSSHLDSDSYEQYF	TGTGCCAGCAGCTCGCATCTGGACAGTGACTCCTACGAGCAGTACTTC
.	TRBJ2-7	TRBV6-1	many	CASAILAGSYEQYF	TGTGCCAGTGCAATTCTGGCAGGATCCTACGAGCAGTACTTC
.	TRBJ1-2	TRBV3-1	many	CASSQEGGGPYGYTF	TGTGCCAGCAGCCAAGAAGGAGGAGGCCCCTATGGCTACACCTTC
.	TRBJ1-1	TRBV20-1	many	CSARTAPEAFF	TGCAGTGCTAGGACTGCGCCTGAAGCTTTCTTT
TRBD2	TRBJ2-7	TRBV6-5	.	CASSYATSEDYEQYF	TGTGCCAGCAGTTACGCGACTAGCGAAGACTACGAGCAGTACTTC
.	TRBJ2-7	TRBV19	few	CASRDQEFEQYF	TGTGCCAGCCGGGACCAGGAGTTCGAGCAGTACTTC
TRBD1	TRBJ1-1	TRBV12-3/TRBV12-4	.	CASRPIPGQPQGTEAFF	TGTGCCAGCAGACCGATCCCGGGACAGCCTCAAGGGACTGAAGCTTTCTTT
TRBD1	TRBJ1-2	TRBV7-2	many	CASSPRQGSYGYTF	TGTGCCAGCAGTCCCAGACAGGGGAGCTATGGCTACACCTTC
.	TRBJ2-7	TRBV7-9	.	CASSLDLEQYF	TGTGCCAGCAGCTTAGATCTCGAGCAGTACTTC
.	TRBJ2-5	TRBV30	many	CAWRLTETQYF	TGTGCCTGGAGATTGACAGAGACCCAGTACTTC
.	TRBJ2-5	TRBV19	few	CASSIKGTRSETQYF	TGTGCCAGTAGTATAAAAGGGACTCGCAGTGAGACCCAGTACTTC
.	TRBJ1-1	TRBV6-9	many	CASSYPRQSEAFF	TGTGCCAGCAGTTATCCTCGACAGTCTGAAGCTTTCTTT
TRBD1	TRBJ1-2	TRBV6-1	.	CASTGQVREGYTF	TGTGCCAGCACCGGACAGGTCAGGGAGGGCTACACCTTC
.	TRBJ1-5	TRBV12-3/TRBV12-4	.	CASSGFRYQPQHF	TGTGCCAGCAGTGGCTTCAGGTATCAGCCCCAGCATTTT
TRBD1	TRBJ2-7	TRBV28	many	CASYDGQGAYEQYF	TGTGCCAGTTATGACGGACAGGGGGCCTACGAGCAGTACTTC
.	TRBJ2-6	TRBV5-1	many	CASSLATGSGANVLTF	TGCGCCAGCAGCTTGGCCACAGGATCTGGGGCCAACGTCCTGACTTTC
.	TRBJ1-1	TRBV3-1	many	CASSLRGVKNTEAFF	TGTGCCAGCAGCCTGAGGGGGGTCAAGAACACTGAAGCTTTCTTT
.	TRBJ1-1	TRBV27	many	CASSVIVAVSVASTEAFF	TGTGCCAGCAGCGTTATCGTGGCCGTATCAGTAGCGAGCACTGAAGCTTTCTTT
.	TRBJ2-2	TRBV6-1	.	CASSEATSGAINTGELFF	TGTGCCAGCAGTGAAGCAACCTCAGGGGCAATTAACACCGGGGAGCTGTTTTTT
TRBD1	TRBJ1-1	TRBV27	many	CASSHIGQGNTEAFF	TGTGCCAGCAGTCACATTGGACAGGGGAACACTGAAGCTTTCTTT
TRBD2	TRBJ2-7	TRBV11-2	few	CASSLVAGLEYEQYF	TGTGCCAGCAGCTTAGTAGCGGGACTGGAGTACGAGCAGTACTTC
.	TRBJ2-7	TRBV7-6	many	CASSLSGDLNSEQYF	TGTGCCAGCAGCTTGTCGGGGGACTTAAACAGCGAGCAGTACTTC
.	TRBJ1-1	TRBV7-3	.	CASSLDGVATEAFF	TGTGCCAGCAGCTTAGATGGGGTTGCCACTGAAGCTTTCTTT
.	TRBJ1-2	TRBV11-2	many	CASSLAADYGYTF	TGTGCCAGCAGCTTAGCCGCGGACTATGGCTACACCTTC
.	TRBJ2-7	TRBV2	many	CASRSDSAYEQYF	TGTGCCAGCAGATCGGACAGTGCCTACGAGCAGTACTTC
.	TRBJ2-7	TRBV29-1	many	CSGSVGGSYEQYF	TGCAGCGGAAGTGTAGGGGGATCCTACGAGCAGTACTTC
.	TRBJ1-6	TRBV27	many	CASSVLPTRTYNSPLHF	TGTGCCAGCAGTGTACTCCCAACCAGGACCTATAATTCACCCCTCCACTTT
.	TRBJ2-6	TRBV6-2/TRBV6-3	few	CASLSGANVLTF	TGTGCCAGCCTATCTGGGGCCAACGTCCTGACTTTC
TRBD2	TRBJ2-1	TRBV24-1	many	CATSKTGGLSSYNEQFF	TGTGCCACCAGTAAGACGGGGGGACTAAGCTCCTACAATGAGCAGTTCTTC
TRBD1	TRBJ2-3	TRBV11-2	.	CASSLSGQGTDTQYF	TGTGCCAGCAGCTTGTCGGGACAGGGGACAGATACGCAGTATTTT
TRBD2	TRBJ2-7	TRBV10-2	many	CASWASGSYEQYF	TGCGCCAGCTGGGCTAGCGGGAGCTACGAGCAGTACTTC
.	TRBJ2-7	TRBV28	many	CASSIPTGYEQYF	TGTGCCAGCAGTATACCGACGGGATACGAGCAGTACTTC
.	TRBJ2-2	TRBV12-3/TRBV12-4	.	CAIEQGNTGELFF	TGTGCCATTGAACAGGGGAACACCGGGGAGCTGTTTTTT
.	TRBJ2-2	TRBV12-3/TRBV12-4	once	CASSRTGSTGELFF	TGTGCCAGCAGTAGGACGGGGAGCACCGGGGAGCTGTTTTTT
.	TRBJ1-6	TRBV19	many	CASRGRNSPLHF	TGTGCCAGTAGGGGCAGGAATTCACCCCTCCACTTT
TRBD2	TRBJ2-2	TRBV6-2/TRBV6-3	.	CASTNRAGATPGELFF	TGTGCCAGCACCAACCGAGCGGGGGCTACACCCGGGGAGCTGTTTTTT